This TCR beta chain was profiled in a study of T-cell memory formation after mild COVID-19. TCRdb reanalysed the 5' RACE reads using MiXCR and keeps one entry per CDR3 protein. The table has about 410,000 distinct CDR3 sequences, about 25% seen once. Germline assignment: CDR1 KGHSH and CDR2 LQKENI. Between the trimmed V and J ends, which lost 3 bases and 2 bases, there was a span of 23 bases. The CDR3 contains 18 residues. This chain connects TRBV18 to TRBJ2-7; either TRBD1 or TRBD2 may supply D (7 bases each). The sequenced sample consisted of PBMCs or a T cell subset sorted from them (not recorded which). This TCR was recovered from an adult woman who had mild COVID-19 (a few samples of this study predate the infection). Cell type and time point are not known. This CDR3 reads CASSPLAAGGERAYEQYF. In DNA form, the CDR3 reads TGTGCCAGCTCACCCCTGGCAGCAGGGGGGGAAAGGGCCTACGAGCAGTACTTC.